One sample yielded the 27 T cell receptor beta chains listed below, sequenced in a study of blood T cell repertoires in COVID-19. Here immunoSEQ multiplex PCR was the method, and the copy in TCRdb shows in-frame clones only, minus some. Seen here are fewer than 350,000 clones, 85% observed once, and the top ten hold about 2.5%. The sequenced material came from PBMCs or T cells enriched from blood (not recorded which). The source is a woman between 45 and 65 years old who had recovered from COVID-19.

This clone was picked up a small number of times. The V gene is TRBV5-1, the J gene TRBJ2-1; tentatively, D is TRBD2 (5 bases). The CDR3 consists of 15 residues. Germline-derived CDR1 and CDR2 are SGHRS and YFSETQ. Between the trimmed V and J ends, which lost 4 bases and 0 bases, there was a span of 11 bases. Here the CDR3 DNA reads TGCGCCAGCAGCCCGGACTTTAGCTCCTACAATGAGCAGTTCTTC. It encodes CASSPDFSSYNEQFF.

The gene calls are TRBV5-6 and TRBJ2-3, with 7 bases fitting TRBD2. V shed 5 bases and J 0 bases; nucleotides not matched to a gene: 12. Germline values: CDR1 SGHDT, CDR2 YYEEEE. The CDR3 has 17 residues. The CDR3 bases are TGTGCCAGCAGTCAACCTCCGGGACTATCGAGCACAGATACGCAGTATTTT. Amino acids: CASSQPPGLSSTDTQYF.

This clone appeared a few times. The CDR3 reads CASSIGQPAPNEQFF. The CDR3 bases are TGTGCCAGTAGTATTGGACAGCCCGCTCCTAATGAGCAGTTCTTC. The genes are TRBV19 and TRBJ2-1; D might be TRBD1 (6 bases). Germline V gene lookup returns CDR1 LNHDA and CDR2 SQIVND (reference sequence). The germline V and J ends were trimmed by 3 bases and 7 bases, with 16 bases remaining between them. This CDR3 has 15 amino acids.

V usage is TRBV4-3 and J usage is TRBJ1-1; D gene uncertain. The V and J ends lost 1 base and 2 bases respectively, with 8 bases between them. The CDR3 loop spans 14 amino acids. Germline CDR1 LGHNA, CDR2 YSLEER. This CDR3 is CASSQGSFNTEAFF. DNA for the CDR3: TGCGCCAGCAGCCAAGGTTCATTCAACACTGAAGCTTTCTTT.

The chain employs TRBV7-2 and TRBJ2-7; no clear D gene. This CDR3 has 15 amino acids. V lost 2 bases to trimming and J lost 3 bases, with 14 bases between them. Germline V gives CDR1 SGHTA, CDR2 FQGNSA. CDR3 amino acids: CASSLSPAEYYEQYF. As DNA, the CDR3 is TGTGCCAGCAGCTTATCCCCCGCAGAATACTACGAGCAGTACTTC.

CDR3 DNA: TGTGCCAGCAGCCAAGTCTCAAGGGGCGCCGGGGAGACCCAGTACTTC. It specifies CASSQVSRGAGETQYF. This chain links TRBV3-1 (or the pseudogene TRBV3-2) with TRBJ2-5; maybe TRBD1 (5 bases). The CDR3 loop spans 16 amino acids. V lost 1 base and J 5 bases, leaving 17 bases between the germline ends. Germline CDR1 is LGHDT and CDR2 is YNNKEL (reference sequence).

The J gene is TRBJ1-3, the V gene TRBV14; 7 bases agree with TRBD1. The CDR3 consists of 15 residues. Germline V lookup: CDR1 SGHDN, CDR2 FVKESK. V shed 0 bases and J 4 bases; nucleotides not matched to a gene: 3. Written as DNA, the CDR3 is TGTGCCAGCAGCCAAGATAGGGGGCTCGGAAACACCATATATTTT. It is translated as CASSQDRGLGNTIYF. Together with reference TRBV14 and TRBJ1-3, the CDR3 gives the full variable domain: EAGVTQFPSHSVIEKGQTVTLRCDPISGHDNLYWYRRVMGKEIKFLLHFVKESKQDESGMPNNRFLAERTGGTYSTLKVQPAELEDSGVYFCASSQDRGLGNTIYFGEGSWLTVV.

In nucleotides, the CDR3 is TGTGCCAGCAGTTACTCGAACGGGGGGCCCTACGACGAGCAGTACTTC. It encodes CASSYSNGGPYDEQYF. The chain uses TRBV6-6 and TRBJ2-7; perhaps TRBD2 as D (7 bases). CDR3 length equals 16 residues. CDR1 is MNHNY, CDR2 SVGAGI, per germline (reference sequence). The V end was cut by 0 bases, the J end by 5 bases, with 17 bases between.

The chain is built from TRBV27 and TRBJ1-6, with 7 bases lining up with TRBD1. There are 16 residues in the CDR3. The V gene's germline CDR1 is MNHEY and CDR2 SMNVEV (reference sequence). J gave up 7 bases and V 5 bases, and 11 bases lay outside the gene matches. This CDR3 reads CASSPLRQGRNSPLHF. In DNA form, the CDR3 reads TGTGCCAGCAGTCCGTTAAGACAGGGTAGGAATTCACCCCTCCACTTT.

The chain recombines TRBV3-1 (or the pseudogene TRBV3-2) with TRBJ1-2; no reliable D call. Germline V gives CDR1 LGHDT, CDR2 YNNKEL (reference sequence). The CDR3 is made up of 12 amino acids. The V end lost 1 base, the J end lost 6 bases, and 6 bases lay between the germline ends. The CDR3, as DNA: TGTGCCAGCAGCCAAGGGCAGGATGGCTACACCTTC. Protein product: CASSQGQDGYTF.

This clone was seen just once. The chain links TRBV7-2 to TRBJ2-3, with 8 bases fitting TRBD2. From germline, CDR1 is SGHTA and CDR2 FQGNSA. This CDR3 contains 17 residues. The J segment lost 0 bases and the V segment lost 2 bases, leaving 7 bases of the junction unmatched. CDR3 sequence: CASSLPTSGYSTDTQYF. CDR3 nucleotides: TGTGCCAGCAGCTTACCTACTAGCGGATATAGCACAGATACGCAGTATTTT.

The rearrangement uses TRBV19 and TRBJ1-1, with 8 bases fitting TRBD1. CDR3 length: 14 amino acids. The V segment lost 3 bases and the J segment 6 bases; nucleotides outside the gene matches: 6. CDR1 and CDR2 (germline): LNHDA, SQIVND (reference sequence). The CDR3 sequence is CASSMTGAGAEAFF. The CDR3 DNA is TGTGCCAGTAGTATGACAGGGGCCGGCGCTGAAGCTTTCTTT.

V gene TRBV19 combines with J gene TRBJ2-7; D gene ambiguous. Germline CDR1 and CDR2: LNHDA and SQIVND (reference sequence). V was clipped by 3 bases and J by 2 bases, with 11 bases between them. CDR3 length: 14 residues. CDR3 loop: CASSIHLGAYEQYF. Written as DNA, the CDR3 is TGTGCCAGTAGTATCCACCTAGGTGCCTACGAGCAGTACTTC.

The count of this clone is one. This chain links TRBV28 with TRBJ1-2; 8 bases match TRBD1. This CDR3 has 15 amino acids. In germline, CDR1 is MDHEN, CDR2 SYDVKM. With V trimmed by 2 bases and J by 4 bases, 6 bases remained unmatched. This chain's CDR3 is CASSLGRGQIYGYTF. The CDR3 nucleotides read TGTGCCAGCAGTTTAGGCAGGGGGCAGATCTATGGCTACACCTTC.

This rearrangement joins TRBV20-1 to TRBJ2-1; D is undetermined. V dropped 3 bases and J dropped 3 bases, with 9 bases sitting between them. The CDR3 extends over 13 amino acids. Germline assignment: CDR1 DFQATT and CDR2 SNEGSKA (reference sequence). The CDR3 DNA follows: TGCAGTGCTAGTCCAGGAAACTACAATGAGCAGTTCTTC. This sequence encodes CSASPGNYNEQFF.

The rearrangement uses TRBV13 and TRBJ2-1; 10 nucleotides line up with TRBD2. The CDR3 contains 16 residues. V was clipped by 5 bases and J by 5 bases; unmatched bases: 9. Germline CDR1 is PRHDT and CDR2 is FYEKMQ (reference sequence). This CDR3 is CASSAGLAVQNNEQFF. The CDR3 DNA sequence: TGTGCCAGCAGCGCCGGACTAGCGGTACAAAACAATGAGCAGTTCTTC.

V is TRBV6-6 and J is TRBJ1-1; D gene uncertain. V was trimmed by 2 bases and J by 1 base, leaving 11 bases between them. The CDR3 runs to 15 residues. Per germline, CDR1 MNHNY and CDR2 SVGAGI (reference sequence). The CDR3 DNA is TGTGCCAGCAGTTACGGAGGGTCCGGGAACACTGAAGCTTTCTTT. Translation gives CASSYGGSGNTEAFF.

This clone has more than one count but fewer than ten. The chain employs TRBV9 and TRBJ2-1; D may be TRBD2 (6 bases). Trimming stripped 0 bases from V and 10 bases from J, with 11 bases between. The CDR3 is 13 amino acids. In germline, CDR1 is SGDLS, CDR2 YYNGEE. The CDR3 is CASSVGGAREQFF. Here the CDR3 DNA reads TGTGCCAGCAGCGTAGGCGGGGCCCGCGAGCAGTTCTTC.

As to this clone: Other DNA sequences within the sample encode an identical CDR3. The V call is TRBV12-5, the J call TRBJ2-2; 9 bases agree with TRBD1. CDR3 size: 16 residues. With 0 bases clipped from V and 3 bases from J, the junction kept 2 bases outside the gene matches. Per germline, CDR1 LGHNT and CDR2 FRNRAP. This CDR3 is CASGLVWDRDTGELFF. CDR3 nucleotide sequence: TGTGCTAGTGGTTTGGTTTGGGACAGGGACACCGGGGAGCTGTTTTTT.

The V call is TRBV29-1, the J call TRBJ2-7; 8 bases are shared with TRBD1. The CDR3 consists of 15 residues. V was pared by 0 bases and J by 4 bases, with 8 bases of the junction left unmatched. Germline lookup yields CDR1 SQVTM and CDR2 ANQGSEA. The CDR3 DNA reads TGCAGCGTTGAAGAACGACAGGGGAGGCCTTACGAGCAGTACTTC. This encodes CSVEERQGRPYEQYF.

V usage is TRBV6-5 and J usage is TRBJ2-7; a weak D match, TRBD1 (6 bases). V was pared by 8 bases and J by 2 bases, with 13 bases between. CDR1 and CDR2 (germline): MNHEY, SVGAGI. The CDR3 has 13 amino acids. The CDR3 DNA is TGTGCCAGCGGGACGACAGGACCCTACGAGCAGTACTTC. As protein: CASGTTGPYEQYF.

This sequence joins TRBV19 and TRBJ2-5; perhaps TRBD2 as D (6 bases). The CDR3 runs 15 residues. Germline-derived CDR1 and CDR2 are LNHDA and SQIVND (reference sequence). The V end was cut by 6 bases, the J end by 5 bases, with 19 bases between. The CDR3 region is CASRRNLASGETQYF. The CDR3 DNA reads TGTGCCAGTAGACGAAATCTAGCGAGTGGGGAGACCCAGTACTTC.

V and J are TRBV28 and TRBJ1-2; 7 positions agree with TRBD1. Trimming at V came to 8 bases and at J to 0 bases, leaving 9 bases not matched to a gene. CDR3 length equals 15 residues. The germline gives CDR1 MDHEN, CDR2 SYDVKM. CDR3 in DNA: TGTGCCAGCTTCCAAACAGGGGATGCTAACTATGGCTACACCTTC. Amino acid sequence: CASFQTGDANYGYTF.

The rearrangement joins TRBV19 to TRBJ2-3; 8 nucleotides align to TRBD2. Germline loops: CDR1 LNHDA, CDR2 SQIVND (reference sequence). The V and J ends lost 1 base and 4 bases, in that order; junction bases with no gene match: 4. This CDR3 is built from 15 residues. The CDR3 DNA follows: TGTGCCAGTAGTATAGGTAGCGGGGTCCCAGATACGCAGTATTTT. The encoded protein is CASSIGSGVPDTQYF.

The chain uses TRBV7-6 and TRBJ2-1; weak D call: TRBD1 (6 bases). The ends were cut back, 5 bases at V and 2 bases at J, with 13 bases in the middle. Germline loops: CDR1 SGHVS, CDR2 FNYEAQ. The CDR3 spans 15 residues. The CDR3 region is CASSANRVTYNEQFF. CDR3 DNA: TGTGCCAGCAGCGCGAACAGGGTTACCTACAATGAGCAGTTCTTC.

The chain has TRBV28 and TRBJ1-2; D is undetermined. Germline V CDR1 and CDR2: MDHEN, SYDVKM. Trimming took 3 bases from V and 5 from J, leaving 16 bases between them. This CDR3 has 15 amino acids. This CDR3 reads CASSFGSAVGYGYTF. The CDR3 DNA is TGTGCCAGCAGTTTCGGGTCGGCGGTTGGGTATGGCTACACCTTC.

The rearrangement links TRBV7-9 to TRBJ1-2; D is perhaps TRBD1 (6 bases). There are 12 residues in the CDR3. Germline loops: CDR1 SEHNR, CDR2 FQNEAQ (reference sequence). V was trimmed by 3 bases and J by 6 bases, leaving 8 bases between them. CDR3 residues: CASSFGQHGYTF. DNA of the CDR3: TGTGCCAGCAGCTTTGGACAGCATGGCTACACCTTC.